What follows are 24 T cell receptor beta chains derived from one specimen sequenced in a study of blood T cell repertoires in COVID-19 (dated by TCRdb to 2018 to 2021). Preparation of the library involved the immunoSEQ multiplex PCR assay. Imported from immuneACCESS, the table was reduced by TCRdb to in-frame sequences with V and J called. These copies leave out some clones; in studies compared against another copy, an unresolved V gene accounts for under half, and the cause of the remainder is not known. This sample lists 300,000 to 350,000 clones; more than 90% were detected once. The top ten constitute 3.9% of the sample. Source material: PBMCs or T cells enriched from blood (not recorded which). The receptors here all came from a woman aged 30 to 39 who had been exposed to COVID-19.

CDR3 bases: TGCGCCAGCAGCCAAAAGCGAACGGGAAACACCATATATTTT. Encoded protein: CASSQKRTGNTIYF. This rearrangement joins TRBV4-1 to TRBJ1-3; D unclear. Trimming stripped 2 bases from V and 4 bases from J, with 9 bases between. The CDR3 is 14 residues long. The germline V gene encodes CDR1 MGHRA and CDR2 YSYEKL.

The chain recombines TRBV19 with TRBJ2-5, with 8 nucleotides matching TRBD1. The V gene end was trimmed by 1 base and the J gene end by 5 bases; junction bases not matched to a gene: 9. Germline-derived CDR1 and CDR2 are LNHDA and SQIVND (reference sequence). This CDR3 region has 16 residues. CDR3 sequence: CASSIVGGQGSETQYF. DNA for the CDR3: TGTGCCAGTAGTATAGTGGGAGGACAGGGAAGCGAGACCCAGTACTTC. The full variable domain, with the rest looked up from reference TRBV19 and TRBJ2-5, is DGGITQSPKYLFRKEGQNVTLSCEQNLNHDAMYWYRQDPGQGLRLIYYSQIVNDFQKGDIAEGYSVSREKKESFPLTVTSAQKNPTAFYLCASSIVGGQGSETQYFGPGTRLLVL.

The rearrangement links TRBV7-9 to TRBJ2-7; perhaps TRBD1 as D (5 bases). Germline V gene data show CDR1 as SEHNR and CDR2 as FQNEAQ (reference sequence). CDR3 length: 15 residues. V lost 5 bases, J lost 4 bases, and 18 bases lay in between. The CDR3 loop reads CASSPLSQGRYEQYF. The CDR3 DNA follows: TGTGCCAGCAGCCCCCTCTCGCAGGGTAGGTACGAGCAGTACTTC.

This clone was recorded only once. Its ends do not fully match the called genes, so a read error is possible. V usage is TRBV6-5 and J usage is TRBJ1-3, with D possibly matching TRBD1 (6 bases). The CDR3 has 13 amino acids. Germline V gene sequence: CDR1 MNHEY, CDR2 SVGAGI. In nucleotides, the CDR3 is TGTGCCATCAGTCAGGGGTCTGGAAACACCATATATTTT. The encoded protein is CAISQGSGNTIYF.

CDR3 in amino acids: CASTQGRGYGYTF. The DNA for the CDR3 is TGTGCCAGTACCCAGGGCAGGGGCTATGGCTACACCTTC. The chain is built from TRBV19 and TRBJ1-2, with a tentative D call TRBD1 (6 bases). Germline values: CDR1 LNHDA, CDR2 SQIVND (reference sequence). The CDR3 has 13 amino acids. Between the trimmed V and J ends, which lost 7 bases and 4 bases, there was a span of 13 bases.

This rearrangement joins TRBV7-9 to TRBJ2-2; the D is unclear. The V gene's germline CDR1 is SEHNR and CDR2 FQNEAQ (reference sequence). The CDR3 is 11 residues long. The V end lost 8 bases, the J end lost 3 bases, and 4 bases lay between the germline ends. CDR3 region: CASRDTGELFF. CDR3 coding DNA: TGTGCCAGCCGGGACACCGGGGAGCTGTTTTTT.

J is TRBJ2-1 and V is TRBV27; D may be TRBD2 (6 bases). Trimming cost V 4 bases and J 4 bases, with 17 bases left between them. The CDR3 covers 16 residues. In germline, CDR1 is MNHEY, CDR2 SMNVEV (reference sequence). The CDR3 region has the DNA TGTGCCAGCAGTTCTGGGGGGTGGTCCGGTTACAATGAGCAGTTCTTC. It is translated as CASSSGGWSGYNEQFF.

The rearrangement joins TRBV3-1 (or the pseudogene TRBV3-2) to TRBJ1-1, with D tentatively TRBD1 (6 bases). Germline V CDR1 and CDR2: LGHDT, YNNKEL (reference sequence). CDR3 size: 15 residues. The V end was cut by 6 bases, the J end by 0 bases, with 14 bases between. CDR3 bases: TGTGCCAGCAGTTACGGGGGGGCAATGAACACTGAAGCTTTCTTT. Its translation is CASSYGGAMNTEAFF.

The chain carries TRBV5-1 and TRBJ1-5, with D tentatively TRBD1 (5 bases). The CDR3 is 17 residues long. Between the trimmed V and J ends, which lost 0 bases and 3 bases, there was a span of 16 bases. Germline V CDR1 and CDR2: SGHRS, YFSETQ. CDR3 nucleotides: TGCGCCAGCAGCTTGGGTTCGCGGCAGGGTGACAATCAGCCCCAGCATTTT. Residues: CASSLGSRQGDNQPQHF.

The rearrangement joins TRBV2 to TRBJ1-1; perhaps TRBD1 as D (6 bases). Trimming took 4 bases from V and 11 from J, leaving 14 bases between them. The CDR3 length is 12 residues. Germline V CDR1 and CDR2: SNHLY, FYNNEI. The CDR3: CASSGFTGYAFF. The DNA for the CDR3 is TGTGCCAGCAGTGGATTTACAGGGTACGCTTTCTTT.

This chain connects TRBV27 to TRBJ2-7; D call uncertain. The V end lost 7 bases, the J end lost 5 bases, and 18 bases lay between the germline ends. Germline V lookup: CDR1 MNHEY, CDR2 SMNVEV (reference sequence). This CDR3 has 14 residues. The CDR3 DNA reads as TGTGCCAGCATGGAGTTTGGTCGTTCCAACGAGCAGTACTTC. Its translation is CASMEFGRSNEQYF.

V gene TRBV5-1 combines with J gene TRBJ1-4; 8 nucleotides align to TRBD1. V was clipped by 0 bases and J by 3 bases; unmatched bases: 7. This CDR3 contains 17 residues. Germline CDR1 and CDR2: SGHRS and YFSETQ. CDR3 residues: CASSLGQGSRANEKLFF. The CDR3 nucleotides read TGCGCCAGCAGCTTGGGACAGGGGAGTCGGGCTAATGAAAAACTGTTTTTT. The whole variable domain, remainder taken from reference TRBV5-1 and TRBJ1-4, is KAGVTQTPRYLIKTRGQQVTLSCSPISGHRSVSWYQQTPGQGLQFLFEYFSETQRNKGNFPGRFSGRQFSNSRSEMNVSTLELGDSALYLCASSLGQGSRANEKLFFGSGTQLSVL.

The chain is built from TRBV6-5 and TRBJ1-1; D may be TRBD1 (6 bases). Germline CDR1 is MNHEY and CDR2 is SVGAGI. This CDR3 spans 14 amino acids. Trimming removed 6 bases at V and 4 bases at J, with 15 bases between. For the CDR3, the DNA is TGTGCCAGCAGCTTCACAGGGTTGGCCACTGAAGCTTTCTTT. It translates to CASSFTGLATEAFF.

The chain recombines TRBV19 with TRBJ1-3; D is possibly TRBD1 (5 bases). V shed 5 bases and J shed 0 bases, with 14 bases lying between them. The germline V gene has CDR1 LNHDA and CDR2 SQIVND (reference sequence). CDR3 length equals 16 residues. CDR3 residues: CASSLRDGSSGNTIYF. The CDR3 region has the DNA TGTGCCAGTAGTCTTCGGGACGGGAGCTCTGGAAACACCATATATTTT.

The genes are TRBV6-2 or TRBV6-3 and TRBJ1-1; D gene ambiguous. The germline V gene encodes CDR1 MNHEY and CDR2 SVGEGT. The CDR3 is 16 residues long. Trimming left V 4 bases short and J 1 base short, with 16 bases between. The CDR3 DNA reads TGTGCCAGCAGTTTGCGCCCCCACCGGGAGAACACTGAAGCTTTCTTT. This encodes CASSLRPHRENTEAFF.

The V call is TRBV5-4, the J call TRBJ2-1, with TRBD1 matching 8 bases. The germline V gene encodes CDR1 SGHNT and CDR2 YYREEE (reference sequence). The ends lost 7 bases at V and 0 bases at J; junction bases unmatched: 6. This CDR3 has 15 amino acids. The DNA for the CDR3 is TGTGCCAGCCAAGGACAGGGAAGCTCCTACAATGAGCAGTTCTTC. It encodes CASQGQGSSYNEQFF.

This chain links TRBV29-1 with TRBJ2-3, with D unresolved. The CDR3 extends over 12 amino acids. With 3 bases removed from V and 5 bases from J, the gap between germline ends came to 9 bases. CDR1 is SQVTM and CDR2 is ANQGSEA in the germline V gene. For the CDR3, the DNA is TGCAGCGTTGAGGAGACTCGAGATACGCAGTATTTT. Protein product: CSVEETRDTQYF.

The CDR3 region has the DNA TGTGCCAGCGGGGAGGGGTCCACTGAAGCTTTCTTT. It is translated as CASGEGSTEAFF. The V and J genes are TRBV6-6 and TRBJ1-1; D perhaps matches TRBD1 (5 bases). V was clipped by 8 bases and J by 4 bases, with 11 bases between them. The CDR3 is 12 amino acids. Germline V gives CDR1 MNHNY, CDR2 SVGAGI (reference sequence).

As concerns this clone: Mismatch with germline at one junction end may stem from a read error. The rearrangement uses TRBV13 and TRBJ2-5; unclear D gene. CDR3 length equals 12 residues. Germline lookup yields CDR1 PRHDT and CDR2 FYEKMQ (reference sequence). CDR3 bases: TGTACCAGCAGCCCCCAACGACGCGGCCAGTACTTC. It translates to CTSSPQRRGQYF.

The rearrangement joins TRBV29-1 to TRBJ2-3; 11 nucleotides agree with TRBD2. Germline V lookup: CDR1 SQVTM, CDR2 ANQGSEA. With V trimmed by 3 bases and J by 2 bases, 7 bases remained unmatched. The CDR3 sequence is 16 residues long. The CDR3 sequence: CSVDPTSGGVTDTQYF. The CDR3 DNA is TGCAGCGTTGATCCTACTAGCGGGGGCGTCACAGATACGCAGTATTTT.

The chain is built from TRBV24-1 and TRBJ2-7, with D unresolved. This CDR3 region has 13 residues. Germline V gives CDR1 KGHDR, CDR2 SFDVKD. Trimming shortened V by 6 bases and J by 0 bases, and 8 bases separated the two germline ends. The chain's CDR3 is CATSSSDSYEQYF. CDR3 bases: TGTGCCACCAGTTCTAGTGACTCCTACGAGCAGTACTTC.

This sequence joins TRBV7-8 and TRBJ1-5; no reliable D call. Germline CDR1 reads SGHVS; CDR2 reads FQNEAQ. V was shortened by 4 bases and J by 5 bases, with 9 bases between the two germline ends. The CDR3 contains 13 residues. The CDR3 loop reads CASSSNLDQPQHF. CDR3 nucleotide sequence: TGTGCCAGCAGCTCTAATTTGGATCAGCCCCAGCATTTT.

The chain carries TRBV12-3 or TRBV12-4 and TRBJ1-6, with a tentative D call TRBD1 (5 bases). Trimming took 3 bases from V and 15 from J, leaving 9 bases between them. The CDR3 totals 11 residues. CDR3 amino acids: CASSFGAHLHF. The CDR3 DNA reads TGTGCCAGCAGTTTTGGGGCCCACCTCCACTTT.

At least ten counts were recorded for this clone. The genes are TRBV19 and TRBJ2-3, with D tentatively TRBD1 (5 bases). Germline V CDR1 and CDR2: LNHDA, SQIVND (reference sequence). The CDR3 is 14 residues long. Trimming took off 3 bases at V and 1 base at J, with 8 bases between the two ends. The CDR3 DNA sequence: TGTGCCAGTAGTATTGGACAACGCACAGATACGCAGTATTTT. Protein product: CASSIGQRTDTQYF.